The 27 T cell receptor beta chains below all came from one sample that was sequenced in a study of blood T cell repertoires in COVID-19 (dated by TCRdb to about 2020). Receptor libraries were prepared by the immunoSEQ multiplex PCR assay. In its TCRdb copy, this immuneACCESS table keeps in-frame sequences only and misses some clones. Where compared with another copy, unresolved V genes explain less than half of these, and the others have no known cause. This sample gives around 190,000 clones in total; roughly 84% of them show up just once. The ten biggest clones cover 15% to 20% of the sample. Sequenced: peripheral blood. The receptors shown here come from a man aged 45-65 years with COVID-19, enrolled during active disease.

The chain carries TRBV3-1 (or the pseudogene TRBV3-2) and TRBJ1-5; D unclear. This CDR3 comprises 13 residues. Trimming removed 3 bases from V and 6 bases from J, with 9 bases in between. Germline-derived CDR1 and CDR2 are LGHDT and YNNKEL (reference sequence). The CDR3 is CASSQNSGQPQHF. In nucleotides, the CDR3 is TGTGCCAGCAGCCAGAACTCCGGTCAGCCCCAGCATTTT.

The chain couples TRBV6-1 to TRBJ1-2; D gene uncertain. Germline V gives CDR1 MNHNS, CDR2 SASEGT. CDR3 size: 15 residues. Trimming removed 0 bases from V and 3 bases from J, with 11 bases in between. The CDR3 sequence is CASSEAFGVDYGYTF. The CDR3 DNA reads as TGTGCCAGCAGTGAAGCATTCGGGGTGGACTATGGCTACACCTTC.

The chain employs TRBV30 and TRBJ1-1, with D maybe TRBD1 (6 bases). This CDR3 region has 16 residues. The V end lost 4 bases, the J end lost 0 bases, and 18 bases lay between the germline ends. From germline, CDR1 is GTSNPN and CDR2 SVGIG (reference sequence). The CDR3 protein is CAWNLWGGGMNTEAFF. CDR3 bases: TGTGCCTGGAATCTTTGGGGAGGGGGGATGAACACTGAAGCTTTCTTT.

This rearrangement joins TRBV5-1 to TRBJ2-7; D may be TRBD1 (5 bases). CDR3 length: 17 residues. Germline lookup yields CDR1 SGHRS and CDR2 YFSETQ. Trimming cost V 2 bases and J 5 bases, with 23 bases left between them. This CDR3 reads CASSLGAGRQNPNEQYF. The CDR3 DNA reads TGCGCCAGCAGCTTAGGGGCCGGTCGACAGAATCCGAACGAGCAGTACTTC.

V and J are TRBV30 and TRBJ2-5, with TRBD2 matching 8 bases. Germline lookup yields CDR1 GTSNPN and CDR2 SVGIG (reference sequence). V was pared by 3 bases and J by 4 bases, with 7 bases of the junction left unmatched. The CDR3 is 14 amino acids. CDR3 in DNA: TGTGCCTGGAGGGCAGGCGGGAGGTTAGAGACCCAGTACTTC. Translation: CAWRAGGRLETQYF. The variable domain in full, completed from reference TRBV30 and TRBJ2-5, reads SQTIHQWPATLVQPVGSPLSLECTVEGTSNPNLYWYRQAAGRGLQLLFYSVGIGQISSEVPQNLSASRPQDRQFILSSKKLLLSDSGFYLCAWRAGGRLETQYFGPGTRLLVL.

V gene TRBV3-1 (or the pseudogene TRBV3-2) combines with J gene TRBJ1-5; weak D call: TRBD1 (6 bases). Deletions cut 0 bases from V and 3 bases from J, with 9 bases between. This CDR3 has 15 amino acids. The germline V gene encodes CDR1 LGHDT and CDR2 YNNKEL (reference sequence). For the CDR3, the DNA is TGTGCCAGCAGCCAAGATGGGGGCTCCAATCAGCCCCAGCATTTT. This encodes CASSQDGGSNQPQHF.

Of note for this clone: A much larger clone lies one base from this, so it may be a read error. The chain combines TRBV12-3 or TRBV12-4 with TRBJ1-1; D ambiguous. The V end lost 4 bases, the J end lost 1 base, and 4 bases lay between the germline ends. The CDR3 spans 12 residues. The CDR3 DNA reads TGTGCCAGCAGTTACACGAACACTGAAGCTTTCTTT. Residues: CASSYTNTEAFF.

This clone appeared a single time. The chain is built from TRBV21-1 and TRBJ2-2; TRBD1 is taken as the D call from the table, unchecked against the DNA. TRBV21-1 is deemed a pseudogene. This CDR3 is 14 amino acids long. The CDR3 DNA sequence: TGTGCCAGCACCGAAAGACAGGGCCCCGGGGAGCTGTTTTTT. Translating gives CASTERQGPGELFF.

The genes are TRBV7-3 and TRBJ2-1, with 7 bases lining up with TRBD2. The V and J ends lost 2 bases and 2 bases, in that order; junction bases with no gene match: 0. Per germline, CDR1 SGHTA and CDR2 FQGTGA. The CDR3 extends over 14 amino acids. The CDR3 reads CASSLAGAYNEQFF. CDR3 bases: TGTGCCAGCAGCTTAGCGGGAGCCTACAATGAGCAGTTCTTC.

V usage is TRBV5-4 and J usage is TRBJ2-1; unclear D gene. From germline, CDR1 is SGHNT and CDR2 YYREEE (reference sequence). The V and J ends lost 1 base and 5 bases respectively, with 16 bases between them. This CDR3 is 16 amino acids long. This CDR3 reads CASSLTGSFFHNEQFF. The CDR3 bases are TGTGCCAGCAGCTTGACGGGTAGCTTCTTCCACAATGAGCAGTTCTTC.

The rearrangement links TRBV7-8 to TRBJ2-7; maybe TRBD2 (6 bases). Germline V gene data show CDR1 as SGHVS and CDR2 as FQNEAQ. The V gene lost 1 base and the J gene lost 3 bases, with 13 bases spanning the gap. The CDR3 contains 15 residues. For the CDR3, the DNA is TGTGCCAGCAGCTTAGTCGGTCGGGGAGGCTACGAGCAGTACTTC. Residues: CASSLVGRGGYEQYF.

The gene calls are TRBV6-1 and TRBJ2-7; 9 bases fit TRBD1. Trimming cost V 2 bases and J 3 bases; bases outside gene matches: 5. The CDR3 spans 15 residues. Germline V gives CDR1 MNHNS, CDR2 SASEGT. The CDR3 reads CASSETQTGGYEQYF. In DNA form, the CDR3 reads TGTGCCAGCAGTGAAACCCAGACAGGGGGCTACGAGCAGTACTTC.

CDR3 sequence (DNA): TGCGCCAGCAGTGAAGACCGCGCCGGGACAGGGGGAACCGGGGAGCTGTTTTTT. It is translated as CASSEDRAGTGGTGELFF. The chain employs TRBV10-2 and TRBJ2-2; 11 nucleotides align to TRBD1. The CDR3 contains 18 residues. From germline, CDR1 is WSHSY and CDR2 SAAADI. The V and J ends lost 3 bases and 5 bases, in that order; junction bases with no gene match: 11.

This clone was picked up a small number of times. The CDR3, as DNA: TGTGCCAGCAGCTTAGCTAACTACGAGCAGTACTTC. Encoded protein: CASSLANYEQYF. The chain links TRBV7-9 to TRBJ2-7; D uncertain. The CDR3 runs to 12 residues. Germline assignment: CDR1 SEHNR and CDR2 FQNEAQ (reference sequence). Trimming cost V 0 bases and J 3 bases, with 3 bases left between them.

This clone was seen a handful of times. CDR3 region: CASLPRPVGGYGYTF. The CDR3 coding sequence is TGCGCCAGCTTACCCAGGCCAGTGGGTGGCTATGGCTACACCTTC. The V gene is TRBV5-1, the J gene TRBJ1-2; D remains unclear. V shed 7 bases and J shed 4 bases, with 20 bases lying between them. There are 15 residues in the CDR3. In germline, CDR1 is SGHRS, CDR2 YFSETQ.

DNA for the CDR3: TGTGCCAGCAACGCGAACGGTAACACCGGGGAGCTGTTTTTT. Encoded protein: CASNANGNTGELFF. The V and J genes are TRBV14 and TRBJ2-2; no firm D call. This CDR3 is 14 amino acids long. V gave up 7 bases and J gave up 2 bases, with 11 bases separating them. Germline CDR1 SGHDN, CDR2 FVKESK.

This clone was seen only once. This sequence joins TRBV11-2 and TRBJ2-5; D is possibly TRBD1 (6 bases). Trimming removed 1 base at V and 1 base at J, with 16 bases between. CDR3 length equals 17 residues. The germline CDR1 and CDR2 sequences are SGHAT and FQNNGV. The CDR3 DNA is TGTGCCAGCAGCTTAGTACCCGACAGGCGATTCCAAGAGACCCAGTACTTC. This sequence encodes CASSLVPDRRFQETQYF.

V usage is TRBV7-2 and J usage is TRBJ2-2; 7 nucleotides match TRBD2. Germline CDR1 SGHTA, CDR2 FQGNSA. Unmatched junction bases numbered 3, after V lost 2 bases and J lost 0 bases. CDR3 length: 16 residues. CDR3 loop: CASSLSGTTNTGELFF. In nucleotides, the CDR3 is TGTGCCAGCAGCTTATCCGGGACTACGAACACCGGGGAGCTGTTTTTT.

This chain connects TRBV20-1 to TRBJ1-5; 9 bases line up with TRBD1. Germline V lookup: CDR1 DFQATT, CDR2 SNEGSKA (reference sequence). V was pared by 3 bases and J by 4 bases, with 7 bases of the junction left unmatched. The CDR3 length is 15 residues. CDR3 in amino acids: CSASRGQGQNQPQHF. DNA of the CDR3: TGCAGTGCTAGTAGGGGACAGGGTCAGAATCAGCCCCAGCATTTT.

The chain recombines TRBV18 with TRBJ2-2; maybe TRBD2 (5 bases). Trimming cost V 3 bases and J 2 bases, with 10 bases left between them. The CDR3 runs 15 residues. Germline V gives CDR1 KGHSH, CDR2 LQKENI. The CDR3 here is CASSPGSSNTGELFF. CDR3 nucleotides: TGTGCCAGCTCACCTGGGAGCAGTAACACCGGGGAGCTGTTTTTT.

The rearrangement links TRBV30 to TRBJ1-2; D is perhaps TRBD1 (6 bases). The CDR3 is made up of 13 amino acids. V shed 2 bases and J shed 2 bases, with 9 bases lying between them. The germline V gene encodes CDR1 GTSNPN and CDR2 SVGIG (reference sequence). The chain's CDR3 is CAWSSGQNYGYTF. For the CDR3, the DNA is TGTGCCTGGAGTTCCGGACAGAACTATGGCTACACCTTC.

CDR3: CASSIRPIGAEAFF. CDR3 sequence (DNA): TGTGCCAGTAGTATCCGTCCGATCGGGGCTGAAGCTTTCTTT. The genes are TRBV19 and TRBJ1-1; D gene uncertain. Germline-derived CDR1 and CDR2 are LNHDA and SQIVND (reference sequence). This CDR3 has 14 amino acids. V dropped 3 bases and J dropped 6 bases, with 14 bases sitting between them.

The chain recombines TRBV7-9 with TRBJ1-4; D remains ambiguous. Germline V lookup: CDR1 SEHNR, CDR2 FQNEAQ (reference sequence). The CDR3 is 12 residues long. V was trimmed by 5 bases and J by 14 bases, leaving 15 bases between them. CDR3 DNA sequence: TGTGCCAGCAGCCCCGCCAGTTCCCTCCTGTTTTTT. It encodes CASSPASSLLFF.

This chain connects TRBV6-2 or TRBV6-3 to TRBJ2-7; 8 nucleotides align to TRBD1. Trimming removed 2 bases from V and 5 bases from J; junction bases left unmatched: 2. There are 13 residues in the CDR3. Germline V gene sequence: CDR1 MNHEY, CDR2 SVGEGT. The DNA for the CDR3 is TGTGCCAGCAGTTACCCAGGGGGCCACGAGCAGTACTTC. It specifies CASSYPGGHEQYF.

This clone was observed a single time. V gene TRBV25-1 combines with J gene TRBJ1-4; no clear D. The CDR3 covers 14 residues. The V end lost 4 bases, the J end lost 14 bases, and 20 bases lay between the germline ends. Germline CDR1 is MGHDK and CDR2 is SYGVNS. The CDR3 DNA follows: TGTGCCAGCAGTGTTGGCGGAGGTCGTCATAAGCTGTTTTTT. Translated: CASSVGGGRHKLFF.

CDR3 coding DNA: TGTGCCAGCAGCCCCGGACAGCCCTATGGCTACACCTTC. Residues: CASSPGQPYGYTF. This chain uses TRBV5-4 with TRBJ1-2; maybe TRBD1 (6 bases). V gave up 4 bases and J gave up 4 bases, with 11 bases separating them. The germline V gene has CDR1 SGHNT and CDR2 YYREEE (reference sequence). This CDR3 has 13 amino acids.

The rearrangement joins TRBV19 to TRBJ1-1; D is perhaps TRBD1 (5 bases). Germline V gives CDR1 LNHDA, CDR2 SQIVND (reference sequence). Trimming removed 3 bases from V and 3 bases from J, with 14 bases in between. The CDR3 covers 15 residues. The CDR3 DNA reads TGTGCCAGTAGTATGGGGTCAGGGTACTACACTGAAGCTTTCTTT. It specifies CASSMGSGYYTEAFF.